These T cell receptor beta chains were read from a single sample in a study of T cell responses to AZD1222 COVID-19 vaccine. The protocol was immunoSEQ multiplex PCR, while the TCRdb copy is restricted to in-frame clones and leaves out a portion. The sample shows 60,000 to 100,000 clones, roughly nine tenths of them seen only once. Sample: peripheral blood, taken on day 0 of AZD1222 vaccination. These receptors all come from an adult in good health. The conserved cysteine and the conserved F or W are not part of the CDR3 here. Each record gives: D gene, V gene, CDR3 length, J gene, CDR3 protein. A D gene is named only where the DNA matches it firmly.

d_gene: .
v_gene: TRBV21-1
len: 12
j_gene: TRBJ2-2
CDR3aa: ASSKDPLTGELF

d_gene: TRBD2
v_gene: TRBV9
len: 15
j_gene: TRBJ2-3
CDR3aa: ASSAGTSGRQADTQY

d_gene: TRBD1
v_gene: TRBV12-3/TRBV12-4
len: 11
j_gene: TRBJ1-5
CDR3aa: ASKRTGGEPQH

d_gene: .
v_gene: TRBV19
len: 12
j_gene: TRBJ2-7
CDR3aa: ASSPQGGIYEQY

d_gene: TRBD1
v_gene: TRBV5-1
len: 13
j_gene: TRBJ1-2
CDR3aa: ASSQPGQLNYGYT

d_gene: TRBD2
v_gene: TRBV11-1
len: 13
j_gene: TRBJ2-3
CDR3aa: ASSPLSGSTDTQY

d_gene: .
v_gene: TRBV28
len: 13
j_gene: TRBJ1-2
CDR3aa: ASSLNGGANYGYT

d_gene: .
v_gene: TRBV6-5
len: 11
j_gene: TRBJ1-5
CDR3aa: ASSSSPYQPQH

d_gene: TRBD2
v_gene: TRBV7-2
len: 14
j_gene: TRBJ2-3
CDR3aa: ASSFSGAGSTDTQY

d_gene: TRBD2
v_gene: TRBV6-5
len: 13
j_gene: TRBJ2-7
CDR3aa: ASSYATSGNQEQY

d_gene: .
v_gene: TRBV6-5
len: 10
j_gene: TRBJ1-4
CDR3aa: VSNGGGEKLF

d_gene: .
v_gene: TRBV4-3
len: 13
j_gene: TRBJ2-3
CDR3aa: ASSQDTGSTDTQY

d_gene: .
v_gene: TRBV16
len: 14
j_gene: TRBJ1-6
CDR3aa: ASSQRGRDQRSPLH

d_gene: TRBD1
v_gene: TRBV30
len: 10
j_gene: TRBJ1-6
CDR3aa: AWDRDGSPLH

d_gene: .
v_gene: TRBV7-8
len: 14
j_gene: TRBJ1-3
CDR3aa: ASSPVRDYASNTIY

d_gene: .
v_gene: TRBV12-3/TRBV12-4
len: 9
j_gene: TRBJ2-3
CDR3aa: ASGLADTQY

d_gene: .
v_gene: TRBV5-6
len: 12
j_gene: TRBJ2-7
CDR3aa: ASSLELRSYEQY

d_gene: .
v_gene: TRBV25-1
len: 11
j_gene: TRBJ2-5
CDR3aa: ASSDPGAETQY

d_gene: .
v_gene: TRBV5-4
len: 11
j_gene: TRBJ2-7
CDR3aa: ASSPIPPYEQY

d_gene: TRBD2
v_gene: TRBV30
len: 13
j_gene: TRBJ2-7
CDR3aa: AWSPRTSNSLEQY

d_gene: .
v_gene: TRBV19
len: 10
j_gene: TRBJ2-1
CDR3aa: ASSGVYNEQF

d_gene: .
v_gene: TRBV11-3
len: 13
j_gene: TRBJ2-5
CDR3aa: ASSSGMSVRETQY

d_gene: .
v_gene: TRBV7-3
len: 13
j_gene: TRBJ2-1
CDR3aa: ASSVEAGLWNEQF

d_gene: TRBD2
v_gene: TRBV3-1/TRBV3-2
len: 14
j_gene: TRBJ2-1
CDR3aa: ASSLGKREGPDEQF

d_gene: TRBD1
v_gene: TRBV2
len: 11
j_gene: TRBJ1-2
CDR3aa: ASSGQGNYGYT

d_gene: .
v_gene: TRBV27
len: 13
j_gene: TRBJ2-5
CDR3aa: ASSPGAGEGETQY

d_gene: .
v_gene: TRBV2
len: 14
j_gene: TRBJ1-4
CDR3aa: ASSVRQLATNEKLF

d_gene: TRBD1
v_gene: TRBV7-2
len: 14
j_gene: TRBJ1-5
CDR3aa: ASSLSGQALHQPQH

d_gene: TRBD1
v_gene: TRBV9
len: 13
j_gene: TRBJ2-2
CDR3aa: ASSEGQIRTGELF

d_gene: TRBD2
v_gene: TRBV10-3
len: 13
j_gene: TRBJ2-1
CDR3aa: AISEGTSRNNEQF

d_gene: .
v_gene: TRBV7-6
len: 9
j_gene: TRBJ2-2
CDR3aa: ASSLRGSLF

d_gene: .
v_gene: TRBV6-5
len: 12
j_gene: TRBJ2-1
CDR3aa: ASSSRTAVSEQF

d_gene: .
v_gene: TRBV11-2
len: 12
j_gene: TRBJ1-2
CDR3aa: ASSLFGGADGYT

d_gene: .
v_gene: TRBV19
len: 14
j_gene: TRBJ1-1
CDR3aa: ASSIGLGAVGTEAF

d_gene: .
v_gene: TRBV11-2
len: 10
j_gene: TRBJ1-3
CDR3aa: ASSHGLDTIY

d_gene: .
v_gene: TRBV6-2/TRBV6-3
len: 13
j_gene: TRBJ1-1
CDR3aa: ASSYSWQKNTEAF

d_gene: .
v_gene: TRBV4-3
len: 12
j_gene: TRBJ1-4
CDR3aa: ASSQAGFREKLF

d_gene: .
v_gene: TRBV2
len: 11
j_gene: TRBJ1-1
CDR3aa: ASAKQGGAEAF

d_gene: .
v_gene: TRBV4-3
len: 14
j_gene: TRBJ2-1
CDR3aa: ASSRAAGSSYNEQF

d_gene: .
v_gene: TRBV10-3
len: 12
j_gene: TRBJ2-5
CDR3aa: AISAGISGETQY

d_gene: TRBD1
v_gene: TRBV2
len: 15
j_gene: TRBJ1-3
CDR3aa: ASSEVGGDSSGNTIY

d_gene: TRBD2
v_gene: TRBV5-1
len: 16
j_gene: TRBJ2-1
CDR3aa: ASSRWGGGTSGSNEQF